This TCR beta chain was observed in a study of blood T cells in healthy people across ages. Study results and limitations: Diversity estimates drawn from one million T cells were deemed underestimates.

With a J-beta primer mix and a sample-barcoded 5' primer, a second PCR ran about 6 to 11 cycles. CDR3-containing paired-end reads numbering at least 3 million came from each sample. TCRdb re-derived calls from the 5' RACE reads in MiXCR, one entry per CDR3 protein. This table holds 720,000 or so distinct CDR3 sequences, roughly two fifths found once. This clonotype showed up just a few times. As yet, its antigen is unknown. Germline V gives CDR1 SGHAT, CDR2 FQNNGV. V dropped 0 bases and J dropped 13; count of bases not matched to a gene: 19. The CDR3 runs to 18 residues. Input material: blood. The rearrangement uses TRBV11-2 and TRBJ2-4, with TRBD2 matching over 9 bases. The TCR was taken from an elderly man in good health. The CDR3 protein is CASSLDVGTAWTSEEQYF. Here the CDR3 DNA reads TGTGCCAGCAGCTTAGATGTTGGGACAGCCTGGACTAGCGAGGAACAGTACTTC. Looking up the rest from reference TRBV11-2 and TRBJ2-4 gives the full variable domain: EAGVAQSPRYKIIEKRQSVAFWCNPISGHATLYWYQQILGQGPKLLIQFQNNGVVDDSQLPKDRFSAERLKGVDSTLKIQPAKLEDSAVYLCASSLDVGTAWTSEEQYFGAGTRLSVL.